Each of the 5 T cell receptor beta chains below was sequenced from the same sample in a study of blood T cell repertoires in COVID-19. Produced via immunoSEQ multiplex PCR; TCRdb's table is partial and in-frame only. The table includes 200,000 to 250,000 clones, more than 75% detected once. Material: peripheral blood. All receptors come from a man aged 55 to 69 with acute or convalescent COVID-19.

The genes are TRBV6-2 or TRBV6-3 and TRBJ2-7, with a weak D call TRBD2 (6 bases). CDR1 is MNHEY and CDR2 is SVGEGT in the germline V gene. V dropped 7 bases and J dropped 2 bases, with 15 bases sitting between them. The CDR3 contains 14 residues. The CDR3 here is CASTPGLYTYEQYF. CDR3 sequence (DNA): TGTGCCAGCACCCCGGGACTTTATACCTACGAGCAGTACTTC.

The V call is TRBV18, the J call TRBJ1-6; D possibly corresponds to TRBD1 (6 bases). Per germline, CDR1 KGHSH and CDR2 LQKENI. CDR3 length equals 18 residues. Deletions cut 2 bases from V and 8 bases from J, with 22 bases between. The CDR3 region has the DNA TGTGCCAGCTCACCATTCCGGGACACATCAACTAAGGATTCACCCCTCCACTTT. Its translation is CASSPFRDTSTKDSPLHF.

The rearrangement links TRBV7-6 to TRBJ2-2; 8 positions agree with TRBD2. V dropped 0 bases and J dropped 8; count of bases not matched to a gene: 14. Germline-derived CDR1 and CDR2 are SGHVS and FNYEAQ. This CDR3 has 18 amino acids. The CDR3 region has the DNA TGTGCCAGCAGCTTAGCATATGACAAGCGGGGGCTCCAGGGGGAGCTGTTTTTT. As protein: CASSLAYDKRGLQGELFF.

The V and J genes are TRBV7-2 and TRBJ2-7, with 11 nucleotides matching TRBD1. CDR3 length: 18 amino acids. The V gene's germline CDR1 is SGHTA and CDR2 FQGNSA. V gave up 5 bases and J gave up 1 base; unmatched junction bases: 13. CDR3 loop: CASSPTSGGTGGSYEQYF. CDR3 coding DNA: TGTGCCAGCAGCCCAACCTCTGGGGGGACAGGGGGTTCCTACGAGCAGTACTTC.

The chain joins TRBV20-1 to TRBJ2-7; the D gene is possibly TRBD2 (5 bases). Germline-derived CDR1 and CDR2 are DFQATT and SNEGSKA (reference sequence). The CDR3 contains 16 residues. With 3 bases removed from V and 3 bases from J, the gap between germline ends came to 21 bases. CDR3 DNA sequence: TGCAGTGCTAGTAGTGGAGGAAGAGTCCCGGGCTACGAGCAGTACTTC. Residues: CSASSGGRVPGYEQYF.